A selection of T cell receptor beta chains follows, all from one sample in a study of CD8 T cells in ankylosing spondylitis. TCRdb ran MiXCR on the 5' RACE reads and lists one entry per CDR3 protein. The profile shows 100,000 or so distinct CDR3 sequences, roughly 9% of them singletons. The sample was blood, either unsorted or a sorted T cell fraction (not recorded which). The origin of the receptors is a male donor with ankylosing spondylitis. The CDR3 runs from the conserved cysteine through the conserved F or W. Fields, in order: V gene, D gene, clone size, J gene, CDR3 protein, CDR3 DNA. D genes are given only for firm matches. Clone size is not always given. Where it is, it says once, few, many or a class for expanded clones.

>TRBV29-1|TRBD1|few|TRBJ1-1
CSAVGQLTEAFF
TGCAGCGCCGTGGGACAGCTCACTGAAGCTTTCTTT
>TRBV11-2|TRBD2|many|TRBJ2-1
CASSLVRGGRSRNEQFF
TGTGCCAGCAGCTTAGTTAGGGGCGGGAGGTCCCGCAATGAGCAGTTCTTC
>TRBV20-1|NA|NA|TRBJ2-3
CSARAPGSGSTDTQYF
TGCAGTGCTAGAGCCCCTGGGAGCGGGAGCACAGATACGCAGTATTTT
>TRBV2|TRBD2|NA|TRBJ2-1
CASRELAGSYNEQFF
TGTGCCAGCAGGGAACTAGCGGGGTCCTACAATGAGCAGTTCTTC
>TRBV13|TRBD2|NA|TRBJ2-1
CASSLEGTSNEQFF
TGTGCCAGCAGCTTAGAGGGGACTAGTAATGAGCAGTTCTTC
>TRBV9|TRBD2|few|TRBJ2-1
CASSLASGAYNEQFF
TGTGCCAGCAGCTTAGCTAGCGGGGCCTACAATGAGCAGTTCTTC
>TRBV6-2/TRBV6-3|NA|NA|TRBJ1-2
CASRGFDYGYTF
TGTGCCAGCAGGGGTTTCGACTATGGCTACACCTTC
>TRBV21-1|NA|NA|TRBJ1-5
CASSKEGAGVNSNQPQHF
TGTGCCAGCAGCAAAGAGGGGGCAGGGGTCAATAGCAATCAGCCCCAGCATTTT
>TRBV7-9|NA|NA|TRBJ2-5
CASSPAPRLQETQYF
TGTGCCAGCAGCCCCGCCCCCCGGTTACAAGAGACCCAGTACTTC
>TRBV7-2|TRBD1|few|TRBJ2-1
CASSFAGTGAYNEQFF
TGTGCCAGCAGCTTTGCCGGGACAGGGGCCTACAATGAGCAGTTCTTC
>TRBV6-1|NA|many|TRBJ1-1
CAISLRGPLTEAFF
TGTGCCATCTCCCTCCGGGGCCCCCTCACTGAAGCTTTCTTT
>TRBV20-1|NA|NA|TRBJ2-5
CSATSRGEAYQETQYF
TGCAGTGCTACTTCCAGGGGAGAGGCCTACCAAGAGACCCAGTACTTC
>TRBV12-3/TRBV12-4|TRBD1|many|TRBJ2-7
CASSFGTGVFYEQYF
TGTGCCAGCAGTTTCGGGACAGGGGTATTCTACGAGCAGTACTTC
>TRBV7-8|TRBD2|many|TRBJ2-3
CASSLLPSGGFSTDTQYF
TGTGCCAGCAGCTTACTTCCTAGCGGGGGATTTAGCACAGATACGCAGTATTTT
>TRBV10-3|NA|few|TRBJ2-1
CAISDPPAEIYNEQFF
TGTGCCATCAGTGACCCTCCCGCGGAAATATACAATGAGCAGTTCTTC
>TRBV10-2|TRBD2|NA|TRBJ2-7
CASQLAGASEQYF
TGCGCCAGTCAACTAGCGGGAGCTTCCGAGCAGTACTTC
>TRBV5-8|NA|few|TRBJ1-1
CASSSTERNTEAFF
TGTGCCAGCAGCTCTACAGAGAGGAACACTGAAGCTTTCTTT
>TRBV5-1|TRBD1|few|TRBJ1-1
CASSLGTGLNTEAFF
TGCGCCAGCAGCTTAGGGACAGGGCTGAACACTGAAGCTTTCTTT
>TRBV18|NA|many|TRBJ1-1
CASSPPGVGMPNTEAFF
TGTGCCAGCTCACCACCAGGGGTGGGAATGCCGAACACTGAAGCTTTCTTT
>TRBV19|NA|NA|TRBJ2-6
CASSIGHGGANVLTF
TGTGCCAGTAGTATCGGACACGGAGGGGCCAACGTCCTGACTTTC
>TRBV7-8|NA|NA|TRBJ2-7
CASSPDGSYEQYF
TGTGCCAGCAGCCCCGACGGCTCCTACGAGCAGTACTTC
>TRBV4-1|NA|NA|TRBJ1-4
CASSRGPGVDEKLFF
TGCGCCAGCAGCCGTGGGCCGGGTGTGGATGAAAAACTGTTTTTT
>TRBV24-1|NA|NA|TRBJ2-3
CATSGGSTDTQYF
TGTGCCACCAGTGGCGGCAGCACAGATACGCAGTATTTT
>TRBV4-2|TRBD1|many|TRBJ2-7
CASSQEGTGTYEQYF
TGTGCCAGCAGCCAAGAAGGGACAGGCACCTACGAGCAGTACTTC
>TRBV2|TRBD2|many|TRBJ2-7
CASGTSVPYEQYF
TGTGCCAGCGGGACTAGCGTACCCTACGAGCAGTACTTC
>TRBV20-1|NA|NA|TRBJ2-7
CSARDYAGTYEQYF
TGCAGTGCTAGAGATTACGCCGGAACCTACGAGCAGTACTTC
>TRBV12-3/TRBV12-4|NA|many|TRBJ1-1
CASSLGGVTEAFF
TGTGCCAGCAGTTTAGGTGGGGTCACTGAAGCTTTCTTT
>TRBV2|NA|few|TRBJ2-2
CASSDPNTGELFF
TGTGCCAGCAGTGATCCGAACACCGGGGAGCTGTTTTTT
>TRBV30|NA|few|TRBJ1-1
CAWSTGTNTEAFF
TGTGCCTGGAGTACAGGGACGAACACTGAAGCTTTCTTT
>TRBV27|TRBD1|NA|TRBJ2-1
CASSLGQGASNEQFF
TGTGCCAGCAGCCTGGGACAGGGGGCTTCGAATGAGCAGTTCTTC
>TRBV12-3/TRBV12-4|NA|NA|TRBJ1-2
CASSLGGFYGYTF
TGTGCCAGCAGTTTAGGCGGGTTCTATGGCTACACCTTC
>TRBV29-1|TRBD2|many|TRBJ2-1
CSVERDMTSGIYKFF
TGCAGCGTTGAAAGGGACATGACTAGCGGGATTTATAAGTTCTTC
>TRBV5-5|NA|many|TRBJ2-7
CASSLWKGNYEQYF
TGTGCCAGCAGCTTGTGGAAGGGGAATTACGAGCAGTACTTC
>TRBV4-1|TRBD1|NA|TRBJ1-1
CASSRVRMGQTHTEAFF
TGCGCCAGCAGCCGGGTTAGGATGGGACAGACCCACACTGAAGCTTTCTTT
>TRBV7-8|TRBD2|many|TRBJ2-1
CASSPGTSGEQFF
TGTGCCAGCAGCCCGGGGACTAGCGGTGAGCAGTTCTTC
>TRBV12-3/TRBV12-4|NA|many|TRBJ2-1
CASSLGLPPNEQFF
TGTGCCAGCAGTCTGGGACTGCCTCCCAATGAGCAGTTCTTC
>TRBV11-2|TRBD2|many|TRBJ2-7
CASSFGTSGTYEQYF
TGTGCCAGCAGCTTTGGGACTAGCGGGACCTACGAGCAGTACTTC
>TRBV27|NA|few|TRBJ2-1
CASSLSSGIYEQFF
TGTGCCAGCAGTTTATCCTCAGGTATCTATGAGCAGTTCTTC
>TRBV24-1|TRBD2|few|TRBJ2-1
CATSDLRSGSGRYNEQFF
TGTGCCACCAGTGATCTCCGTAGCGGGAGTGGAAGATACAATGAGCAGTTCTTC
>TRBV27|NA|NA|TRBJ2-1
CASSLSTPLAGEQFF
TGTGCCAGCAGTTTATCGACCCCACTAGCTGGTGAGCAGTTCTTC
>TRBV12-5|TRBD1|many|TRBJ2-2
CASGLPNGQGALGGTNTGELFF
TGTGCTAGTGGTTTGCCCAATGGACAGGGGGCATTAGGTGGGACTAACACCGGGGAGCTGTTTTTT
>TRBV20-1|NA|few|TRBJ2-1
CSASPVTLSYNEQFF
TGCAGTGCTAGTCCCGTTACCCTTTCTTACAATGAGCAGTTCTTC
>TRBV7-9|TRBD2|few|TRBJ2-7
CASSHGRGEGEYEQYF
TGTGCCAGCAGCCACGGTCGGGGGGAGGGAGAGTACGAGCAGTACTTC
>TRBV27|TRBD1|few|TRBJ2-3
CASSLGQVSRADTQYF
TGTGCCAGCAGTTTAGGACAGGTCTCGAGGGCAGATACGCAGTATTTT
>TRBV27|NA|NA|TRBJ1-1
CASSLSSADTLNTEAFF
TGTGCCAGCAGTTTATCATCAGCAGACACCCTGAACACTGAAGCTTTCTTT
>TRBV2|NA|many|TRBJ1-5
CASSGAKGGGNQPQHF
TGTGCCAGCAGTGGGGCCAAAGGAGGTGGCAATCAGCCCCAGCATTTT
>TRBV20-1|NA|NA|TRBJ2-3
CSARDLTTTDTQYF
TGCAGTGCTAGAGATTTAACTACCACAGATACGCAGTATTTT
>TRBV7-6|NA|many|TRBJ1-4
CASSPALGAREKLFF
TGTGCCAGCAGCCCCGCTTTAGGGGCGCGTGAAAAACTGTTTTTT
>TRBV4-1|TRBD2|NA|TRBJ2-1
CASSPRSSGNEQFF
TGCGCCAGCAGCCCCCGTTCTAGCGGGAATGAGCAGTTCTTC